The source of this T cell receptor (beta chain) is a study of cytomegalovirus exposure and HLA in healthy donors. Across the study: For the approximately 410 genotyped donors, more than 65% fell within the Caucasian-associated ancestry cluster.

V gave up 4 bases and J gave up 0 bases, with 9 bases separating them. Germline V gives CDR1 SNHLY, CDR2 FYNNEI. The CDR3 is 15 amino acids. As to this clone: Antigen unknown. This same CDR3 is encoded by further DNA sequences in the sample.

Donors had nominal health at sampling but likely had unrecorded immune exposures. Study results and caveats: Most TCRs appeared rarely, but some public TCRs recurred in many donors. The availability of immune exposure information extended only to CMV serostatus.

A multiplex PCR was run with 60 Vbeta primers and 13 Jbeta primers. Assay used: immunoSEQ multiplex PCR; TCRdb lists only in-frame clones, some missing. The data show 210,000 or so clones, over 60% seen once. This chain joins TRBV2 and TRBJ2-2; possible D gene TRBD2, 6 bases. Sequencing used PBMCs. This clonotype was sampled from a woman in her 30s in good health and CMV-seropositive. CDR3 in amino acids: CASSVAGTNTGELFF. The DNA for the CDR3 is TGTGCCAGCAGTGTGGCGGGAACGAACACCGGGGAGCTGTTTTTT.